Listed below are T cell receptor beta chains from one sample, sequenced in a study of T-cell reconstitution after alpha-beta-depleted transplantation in children. Each CDR3 protein is one row after TCRdb ran MiXCR on the PCR reads. Of 700,000 or so distinct CDR3 sequences in the sample, about an eighth were seen once. Sequencing used PBMCs, obtained before TCRalphabeta/CD19-depleted stem cell transplant. These receptors all come from a girl between 2 and 10 years old with congenital amegakaryocytic thrombocytopenia, due to receive a stem cell transplant. The CDR3 runs from the conserved cysteine through the conserved F or W. The order of the fields is D gene, V gene, CDR3 length, CDR3 protein. The D gene is left open where the match is weak.

d_gene: NA; v_gene: TRBV10-1; len: 13; CDR3aa: CASSELRAGELFF
d_gene: TRBD2; v_gene: TRBV20-1; len: 17; CDR3aa: CSARETGRGGAYNEQFF
d_gene: TRBD2; v_gene: TRBV20-1; len: 14; CDR3aa: CSARDRLAGVWQFF
d_gene: NA; v_gene: TRBV5-1; len: 14; CDR3aa: CASLPGDRGDTQYF
d_gene: TRBD2; v_gene: TRBV20-1; len: 14; CDR3aa: CSATGTSGAHKQYF
d_gene: TRBD1; v_gene: TRBV24-1; len: 16; CDR3aa: CATSDHRTGKRYEQYF
d_gene: NA; v_gene: TRBV5-5; len: 17; CDR3aa: CASSLAGRRSSTDTQYF
d_gene: TRBD2; v_gene: TRBV12-5; len: 11; CDR3aa: CANGPGRVQFF
d_gene: NA; v_gene: TRBV27; len: 13; CDR3aa: CASNPAGANVLTF
d_gene: NA; v_gene: TRBV12-3/TRBV12-4; len: 13; CDR3aa: CASTGGNTGELFF
d_gene: NA; v_gene: TRBV27; len: 14; CDR3aa: CASSSYRGTEGYTF
d_gene: NA; v_gene: TRBV6-5; len: 11; CDR3aa: CASSNLAEQFF
d_gene: NA; v_gene: TRBV28; len: 14; CDR3aa: CASSLHQLQETQYF
d_gene: TRBD2; v_gene: TRBV12-3/TRBV12-4; len: 17; CDR3aa: CASRALPGLAGDGVQFF
d_gene: NA; v_gene: TRBV11-2; len: 8; CDR3aa: CASSPRFF
d_gene: TRBD1; v_gene: TRBV29-1; len: 13; CDR3aa: CSVAGQGHGGYTF
d_gene: NA; v_gene: TRBV7-9; len: 14; CDR3aa: CASSPGMRNEKLFF
d_gene: NA; v_gene: TRBV12-3/TRBV12-4; len: 14; CDR3aa: CASSLGKAVDTQYF
d_gene: TRBD2; v_gene: TRBV7-9; len: 15; CDR3aa: CASSSSRGRYNEQFF
d_gene: NA; v_gene: TRBV5-1; len: 17; CDR3aa: CASSPRVVGDSYNEQFF
d_gene: TRBD1; v_gene: TRBV5-1; len: 15; CDR3aa: CASSPGTGGGETQYF
d_gene: NA; v_gene: TRBV7-8; len: 18; CDR3aa: CASSSPGGQSYSNQPQHF
d_gene: NA; v_gene: TRBV6-1; len: 15; CDR3aa: CASTKQRAYAQELFF
d_gene: NA; v_gene: TRBV9; len: 15; CDR3aa: CASSVTTRPPDTQYF
d_gene: NA; v_gene: TRBV20-1; len: 14; CDR3aa: CSARSGTQDNEQFF
d_gene: NA; v_gene: TRBV6-4; len: 14; CDR3aa: CASSDVAYHRGYTF
d_gene: NA; v_gene: TRBV12-3/TRBV12-4; len: 14; CDR3aa: CASGLSVLAYGYTF
d_gene: NA; v_gene: TRBV7-9; len: 13; CDR3aa: CASSLTQGETQYF
d_gene: NA; v_gene: TRBV10-3; len: 16; CDR3aa: CAITKDQLANTGELFF
d_gene: TRBD2; v_gene: TRBV5-1; len: 14; CDR3aa: CASSFGRQNYEQYF
d_gene: NA; v_gene: TRBV5-1; len: 17; CDR3aa: CASSLSAVLGPQNIQYF
d_gene: TRBD1; v_gene: TRBV12-3/TRBV12-4; len: 13; CDR3aa: CASSGQGLQPQHF
d_gene: TRBD2; v_gene: TRBV5-1; len: 16; CDR3aa: CASSLPILAGYNEQFF
d_gene: TRBD2; v_gene: TRBV10-3; len: 14; CDR3aa: CAITPGGVADTQYF
d_gene: NA; v_gene: TRBV5-1; len: 16; CDR3aa: CASSSSWGANTAELFF
d_gene: TRBD1; v_gene: TRBV20-1; len: 14; CDR3aa: CSALDRGNTGELFF
d_gene: TRBD2; v_gene: TRBV12-5; len: 17; CDR3aa: CASGGPGLAGAYNEQFF
d_gene: TRBD2; v_gene: TRBV6-5; len: 19; CDR3aa: CASSSETSGRLISTDTQYF
d_gene: NA; v_gene: TRBV20-1; len: 15; CDR3aa: CSASPSAPINEKLFF
d_gene: TRBD2; v_gene: TRBV5-1; len: 15; CDR3aa: CASGPEREDTDTQYF